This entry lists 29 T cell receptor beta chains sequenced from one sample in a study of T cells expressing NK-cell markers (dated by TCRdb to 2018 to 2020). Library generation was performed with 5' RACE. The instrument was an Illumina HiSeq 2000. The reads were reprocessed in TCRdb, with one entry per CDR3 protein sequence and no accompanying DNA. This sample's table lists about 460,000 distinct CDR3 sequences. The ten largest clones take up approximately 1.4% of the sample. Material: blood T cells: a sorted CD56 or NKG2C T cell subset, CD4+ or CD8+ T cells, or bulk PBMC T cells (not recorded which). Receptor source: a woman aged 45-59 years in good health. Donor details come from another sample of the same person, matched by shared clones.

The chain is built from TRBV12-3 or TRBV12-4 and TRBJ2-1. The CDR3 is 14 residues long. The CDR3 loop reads CASSSEPGRNEQFF.

This chain's CDR3 is CASSFGREETQYF. The chain uses TRBV5-1 and TRBJ2-5; checking the TCRdb D call of TRBD2 is not possible without DNA. CDR1 and CDR2 from the germline V gene are SGHRS and YFSETQ. The CDR3 length is 13 residues.

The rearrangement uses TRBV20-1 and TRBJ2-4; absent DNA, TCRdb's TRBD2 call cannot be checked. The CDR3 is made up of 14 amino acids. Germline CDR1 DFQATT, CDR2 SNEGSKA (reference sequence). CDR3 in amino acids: CSILLAGGENIQYF.

This chain's CDR3 is CASSSLGLSRAKNIQYF. The chain carries TRBV12-3 or TRBV12-4 and TRBJ2-4; the TCRdb call, TRBD2, lacks DNA for checking. This CDR3 is built from 17 residues.

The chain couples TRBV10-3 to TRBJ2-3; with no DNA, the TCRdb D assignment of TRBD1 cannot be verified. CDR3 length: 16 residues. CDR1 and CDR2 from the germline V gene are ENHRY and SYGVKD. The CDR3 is CAISESLGQNTDTQYF.

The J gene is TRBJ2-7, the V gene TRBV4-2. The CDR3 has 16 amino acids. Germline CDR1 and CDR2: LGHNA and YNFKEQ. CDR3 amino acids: CASSQDFNWKPSEQYF.

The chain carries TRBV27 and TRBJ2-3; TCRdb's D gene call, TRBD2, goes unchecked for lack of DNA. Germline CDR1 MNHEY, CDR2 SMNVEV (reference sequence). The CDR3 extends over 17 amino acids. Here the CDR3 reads CASNSGPGGRRGDTQYF.

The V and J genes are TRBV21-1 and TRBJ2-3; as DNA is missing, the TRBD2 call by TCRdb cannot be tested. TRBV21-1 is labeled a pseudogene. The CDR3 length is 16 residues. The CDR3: CASSKVLAGGADTQYF.

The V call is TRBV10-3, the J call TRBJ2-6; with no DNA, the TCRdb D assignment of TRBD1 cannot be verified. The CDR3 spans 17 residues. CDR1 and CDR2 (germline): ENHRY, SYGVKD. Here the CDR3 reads CAIMVVQGGSGANVLTF.

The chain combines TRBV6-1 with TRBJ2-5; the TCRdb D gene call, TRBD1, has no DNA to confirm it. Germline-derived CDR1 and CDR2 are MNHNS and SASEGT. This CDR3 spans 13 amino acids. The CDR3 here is CATQKGDIETQYF.

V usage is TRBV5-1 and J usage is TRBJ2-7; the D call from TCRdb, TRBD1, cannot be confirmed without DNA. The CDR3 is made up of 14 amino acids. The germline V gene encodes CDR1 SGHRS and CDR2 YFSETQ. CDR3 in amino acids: CASSTRTGAYEQYF.

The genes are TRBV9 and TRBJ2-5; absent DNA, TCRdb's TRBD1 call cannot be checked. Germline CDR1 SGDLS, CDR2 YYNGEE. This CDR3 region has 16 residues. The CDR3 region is CASSVGGRQLQETQYF. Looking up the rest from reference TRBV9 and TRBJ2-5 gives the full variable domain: DSGVTQTPKHLITATGQRVTLRCSPRSGDLSVYWYQQSLDQGLQFLIQYYNGEERAKGNILERFSAQQFPDLHSELNLSSLELGDSALYFCASSVGGRQLQETQYFGPGTRLLVL.

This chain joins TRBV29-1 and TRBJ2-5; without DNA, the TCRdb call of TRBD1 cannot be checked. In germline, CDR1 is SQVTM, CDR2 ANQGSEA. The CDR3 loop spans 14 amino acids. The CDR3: CSVEPHTGVETQYF.

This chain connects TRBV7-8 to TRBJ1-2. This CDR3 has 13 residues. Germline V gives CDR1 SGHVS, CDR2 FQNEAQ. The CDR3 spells CASSLTDNYGYTF. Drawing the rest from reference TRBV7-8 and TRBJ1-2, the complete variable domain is GAGVSQSPRYKVAKRGQDVALRCDPISGHVSLFWYQQALGQGPEFLTYFQNEAQLDKSGLPSDRFFAERPEGSVSTLKIQRTQQEDSAVYLCASSLTDNYGYTFGSGTRLTVV.

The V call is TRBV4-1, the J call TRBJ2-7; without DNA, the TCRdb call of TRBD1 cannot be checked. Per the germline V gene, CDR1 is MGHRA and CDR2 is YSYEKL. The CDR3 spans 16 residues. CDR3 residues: CASSQDNGAGSYEQYF.

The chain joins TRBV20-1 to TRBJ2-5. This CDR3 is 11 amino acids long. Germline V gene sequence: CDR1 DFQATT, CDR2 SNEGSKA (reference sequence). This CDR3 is CSVTVWWTQYF.

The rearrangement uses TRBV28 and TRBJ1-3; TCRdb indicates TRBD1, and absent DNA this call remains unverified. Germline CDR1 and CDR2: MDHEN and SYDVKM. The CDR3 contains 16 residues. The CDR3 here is CASSPLGQGTGNTIYF.

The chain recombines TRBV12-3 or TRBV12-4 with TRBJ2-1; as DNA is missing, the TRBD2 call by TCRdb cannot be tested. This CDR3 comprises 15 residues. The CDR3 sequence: CASRISGTTPNEQFF.

The CDR3 protein is CSASVRLGYDEQFF. This chain connects TRBV20-1 to TRBJ2-1; the TCRdb D gene call, TRBD2, has no DNA to confirm it. Germline V gene sequence: CDR1 DFQATT, CDR2 SNEGSKA (reference sequence). This CDR3 has 14 amino acids.

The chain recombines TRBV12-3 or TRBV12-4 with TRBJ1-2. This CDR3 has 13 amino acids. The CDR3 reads CASSLDGGDGYTF.

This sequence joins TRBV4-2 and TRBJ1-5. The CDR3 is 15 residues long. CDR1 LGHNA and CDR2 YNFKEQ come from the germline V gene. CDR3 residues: CASSLRGEGDEPQHF.

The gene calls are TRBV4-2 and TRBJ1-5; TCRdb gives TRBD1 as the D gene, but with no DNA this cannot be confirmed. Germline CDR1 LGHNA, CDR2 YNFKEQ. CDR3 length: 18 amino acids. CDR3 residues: CASSQGRQGANWNQPQHF.

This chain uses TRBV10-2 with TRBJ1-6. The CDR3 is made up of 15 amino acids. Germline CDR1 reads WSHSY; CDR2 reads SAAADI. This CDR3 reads CASRKGSTYNSPLHF.

CDR3 sequence: CASSLARGQPQHF. This chain links TRBV5-6 with TRBJ1-5. The CDR3 is made up of 13 amino acids. Germline V gives CDR1 SGHDT, CDR2 YYEEEE.

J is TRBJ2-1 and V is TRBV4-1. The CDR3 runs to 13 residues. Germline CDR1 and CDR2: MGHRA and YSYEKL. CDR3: CASSQVLVYEQFF.

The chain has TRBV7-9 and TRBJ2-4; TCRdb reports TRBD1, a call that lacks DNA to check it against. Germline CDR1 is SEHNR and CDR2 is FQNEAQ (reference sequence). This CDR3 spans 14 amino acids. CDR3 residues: CASSLDRGADIQYF.

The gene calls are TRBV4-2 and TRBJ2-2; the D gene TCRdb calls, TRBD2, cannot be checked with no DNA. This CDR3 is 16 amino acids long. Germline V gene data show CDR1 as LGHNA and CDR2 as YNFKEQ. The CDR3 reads CASSQDSGSFSGELFF.

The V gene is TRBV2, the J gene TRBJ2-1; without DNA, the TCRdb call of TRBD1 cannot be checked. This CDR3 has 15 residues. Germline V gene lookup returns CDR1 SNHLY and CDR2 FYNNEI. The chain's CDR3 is CASSVDRVGNNEQFF.

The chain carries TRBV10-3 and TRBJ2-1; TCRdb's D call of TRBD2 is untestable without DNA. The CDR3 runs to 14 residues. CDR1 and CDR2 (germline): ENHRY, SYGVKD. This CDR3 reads CAIRQREGRGEQFF.